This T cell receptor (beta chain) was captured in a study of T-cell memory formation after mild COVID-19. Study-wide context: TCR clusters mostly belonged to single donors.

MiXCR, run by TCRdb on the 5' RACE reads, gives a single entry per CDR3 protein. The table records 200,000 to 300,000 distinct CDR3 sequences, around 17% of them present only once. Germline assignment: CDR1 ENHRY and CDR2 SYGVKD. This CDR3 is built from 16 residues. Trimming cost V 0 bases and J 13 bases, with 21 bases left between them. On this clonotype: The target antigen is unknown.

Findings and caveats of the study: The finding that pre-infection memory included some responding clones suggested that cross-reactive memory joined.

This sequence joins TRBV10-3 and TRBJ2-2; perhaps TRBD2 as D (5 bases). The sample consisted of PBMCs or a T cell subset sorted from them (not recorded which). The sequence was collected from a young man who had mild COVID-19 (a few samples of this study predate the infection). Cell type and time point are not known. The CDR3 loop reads CAISESTGSGMWRLFF. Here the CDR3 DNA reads TGTGCCATCAGTGAGTCGACGGGGTCGGGGATGTGGCGGCTGTTTTTT.